The rows below give T cell receptor beta chains drawn from one sample of a study of blood T cell repertoires in COVID-19. Profiling relied on immunoSEQ multiplex PCR, and the TCRdb table lists in-frame clones only, not all of them. The profile shows tens of thousands of clones, 70% to 75% of them singletons. Sequenced sample: peripheral blood. All receptors derive from a woman in her fifties or sixties with active or convalescent COVID-19. Both conserved end residues are part of each CDR3. The D gene is left open where the match is weak. A clone size is listed for some rows: how often the clone was seen (once, few, many), or a class if it is expanded.

CDR3: CASNPPARGGTSGEGDEQYF
DNA: TGCGCCAGCAACCCACCCGCGAGGGGGGGAACTAGCGGGGAAGGAGACGAGCAGTACTTC
size: NA
V: TRBV23-1
D: TRBD2
J: TRBJ2-7

CDR3: CSVEDPGSYGYTF
DNA: TGCAGCGTTGAAGATCCAGGCAGCTATGGCTACACCTTC
size: NA
V: TRBV29-1
D: NA
J: TRBJ1-2

CDR3: CASTPGLAGGRPGELFF
DNA: TGTGCCAGCACCCCGGGACTAGCGGGAGGGCGACCCGGGGAGCTGTTTTTT
size: NA
V: TRBV5-4
D: TRBD2
J: TRBJ2-2

CDR3: CASSFMEDNEQYF
DNA: TGTGCCAGCAGTTTTATGGAGGATAACGAGCAGTACTTC
size: NA
V: TRBV28
D: NA
J: TRBJ2-7

CDR3: CASSPVHGGGSGEQYF
DNA: TGTGCCAGCAGCCCCGTCCACGGGGGAGGCTCGGGCGAGCAGTACTTC
size: NA
V: TRBV7-8
D: NA
J: TRBJ2-7

CDR3: CASSSQGGEPYNSPLHF
DNA: TGTGCCAGCAGCTCTCAGGGGGGTGAGCCCTATAATTCACCCCTCCACTTT
size: NA
V: TRBV5-4
D: TRBD1
J: TRBJ1-6

CDR3: CASSSPGEGQPQHF
DNA: TGTGCCAGCTCATCTCCAGGGGAGGGGCAGCCCCAGCATTTT
size: NA
V: TRBV28
D: NA
J: TRBJ1-5

CDR3: CASSMQDRGQPQHF
DNA: TGTGCCAGTAGCATGCAGGACAGGGGACAGCCCCAGCATTTT
size: few
V: TRBV19
D: TRBD1
J: TRBJ1-5

CDR3: CASSPRQGMNTEAFF
DNA: TGTGCCAGCTCACCACGACAGGGTATGAACACTGAAGCTTTCTTT
size: NA
V: TRBV18
D: TRBD1
J: TRBJ1-1

CDR3: CASSRTGGNQPQHF
DNA: TGTGCCAGCAGCCGAACAGGGGGGAATCAGCCCCAGCATTTT
size: NA
V: TRBV7-9
D: TRBD1
J: TRBJ1-5

CDR3: CASSEGLSSYNEQFF
DNA: TGTGCCAGCAGTGAAGGGTTGAGTTCCTACAATGAGCAGTTCTTC
size: NA
V: TRBV6-1
D: NA
J: TRBJ2-1

CDR3: CASSLGSGSNEKLFF
DNA: TGTGCCAGCAGCTTAGGGTCAGGATCTAATGAAAAACTGTTTTTT
size: NA
V: TRBV11-2
D: NA
J: TRBJ1-4

CDR3: CAWRTGLEEAGELFF
DNA: TGTGCCTGGAGGACGGGACTAGAGGAGGCCGGGGAGCTGTTTTTT
size: few
V: TRBV30
D: TRBD2
J: TRBJ2-2

CDR3: CARPDGREGTKNIQYF
DNA: TGTGCCAGACCCGATGGCAGGGAGGGGACCAAAAACATTCAGTACTTC
size: NA
V: TRBV21-1
D: NA
J: TRBJ2-4

CDR3: CASSRGLSNQPQHF
DNA: TGTGCCAGCAGCCGAGGACTTTCCAATCAGCCCCAGCATTTT
size: NA
V: TRBV6-5
D: NA
J: TRBJ1-5

CDR3: CASSFTTGRDTEAFF
DNA: TGCGCCAGCAGCTTTACTACAGGGAGAGACACTGAAGCTTTCTTT
size: NA
V: TRBV5-1
D: NA
J: TRBJ1-1

CDR3: CAWSGDRGEKLFF
DNA: TGTGCCTGGAGTGGCGACCGAGGTGAAAAACTGTTTTTT
size: NA
V: TRBV30
D: NA
J: TRBJ1-4

CDR3: CASSPTGGTYEQYF
DNA: TGCGCCAGCAGCCCGACAGGGGGCACCTACGAGCAGTACTTC
size: NA
V: TRBV5-1
D: TRBD1
J: TRBJ2-7

CDR3: CASSPNWVATGELFF
DNA: TGTGCCAGCAGCCCGAACTGGGTAGCCACCGGGGAGCTGTTTTTT
size: few
V: TRBV7-9
D: NA
J: TRBJ2-2

CDR3: CASSIDSTIQETQYF
DNA: TGCGCCAGCAGCATTGACTCCACTATACAAGAGACCCAGTACTTC
size: NA
V: TRBV5-1
D: NA
J: TRBJ2-5

CDR3: CARPYRSGADTQYF
DNA: TGTGCCCGACCGTACAGGTCTGGCGCAGATACGCAGTATTTT
size: NA
V: TRBV14
D: NA
J: TRBJ2-3

CDR3: CSVEGGGSGETQYF
DNA: TGCAGCGTTGAAGGCGGCGGGAGCGGGGAGACCCAGTACTTC
size: NA
V: TRBV29-1
D: TRBD2
J: TRBJ2-5

CDR3: CASSRTAANYGYTF
DNA: TGTGCCAGCAGCCGGACAGCAGCTAACTATGGCTACACCTTC
size: NA
V: TRBV28
D: NA
J: TRBJ1-2

CDR3: CASRQGTPLGTGELFF
DNA: TGTGCCAGCAGACAGGGGACTCCTCTTGGCACCGGGGAGCTGTTTTTT
size: NA
V: TRBV28
D: NA
J: TRBJ2-2

CDR3: CASSQVGTGGRNTGELFF
DNA: TGCGCCAGCAGCCAGGTCGGGACAGGGGGCAGGAACACCGGGGAGCTGTTTTTT
size: NA
V: TRBV4-1
D: TRBD1
J: TRBJ2-2

CDR3: CASSLVPGMTDIQYF
DNA: TGTGCCAGCAGCTTAGTCCCGGGTATGACGGACATTCAGTACTTC
size: few
V: TRBV11-2
D: NA
J: TRBJ2-4

CDR3: CATSDQASYGYTF
DNA: TGTGCCACCAGTGATCAGGCCAGTTATGGCTACACCTTC
size: NA
V: TRBV24-1
D: NA
J: TRBJ1-2

CDR3: CAWSPGGFLHSGNTIYF
DNA: TGTGCCTGGAGCCCCGGCGGTTTCCTTCATTCTGGAAACACCATATATTTT
size: NA
V: TRBV30
D: NA
J: TRBJ1-3

CDR3: CASSPPGTGLTDTQYF
DNA: TGTGCCAGTAGTCCCCCCGGGACAGGTCTCACAGATACGCAGTATTTT
size: NA
V: TRBV19
D: TRBD1
J: TRBJ2-3

CDR3: CASSGVGTSGYNEQFF
DNA: TGTGCCAGCAGTGGAGTTGGGACTAGCGGCTACAATGAGCAGTTCTTC
size: NA
V: TRBV2
D: TRBD2
J: TRBJ2-1

CDR3: CASMAVPNYGYTF
DNA: TGTGCCAGTATGGCAGTCCCAAACTATGGCTACACCTTC
size: NA
V: TRBV19
D: NA
J: TRBJ1-2

CDR3: CASSYLPSGTVYEQYF
DNA: TGTGCCAGCAGCTACCTTCCTAGCGGGACGGTCTACGAGCAGTACTTC
size: NA
V: TRBV3-1/TRBV3-2
D: TRBD2
J: TRBJ2-7

CDR3: CASSDLAGGLDEQFF
DNA: TGTGCCAGCAGTGACCTAGCGGGAGGGTTGGATGAGCAGTTCTTC
size: NA
V: TRBV2
D: TRBD2
J: TRBJ2-1

CDR3: CASSLEGQGDHQPQHF
DNA: TGTGCCAGTAGCCTTGAAGGACAGGGGGATCATCAGCCCCAGCATTTT
size: NA
V: TRBV19
D: TRBD1
J: TRBJ1-5

CDR3: CSVAQGAPAGIEGQETQYF
DNA: TGCAGCGTTGCCCAGGGGGCGCCGGCCGGGATAGAGGGCCAAGAGACCCAGTACTTC
size: NA
V: TRBV29-1
D: TRBD1
J: TRBJ2-5

CDR3: CASSKSGSYEQYF
DNA: TGTGCCAGCAGCAAAAGCGGGAGCTACGAGCAGTACTTC
size: NA
V: TRBV5-4
D: TRBD2
J: TRBJ2-7

CDR3: CASSQRSSVLEGYTF
DNA: TGCGCCAGCAGCCAAAGGTCCAGCGTCTTAGAGGGCTACACCTTC
size: NA
V: TRBV4-1
D: NA
J: TRBJ1-2

CDR3: CSATGGETQYF
DNA: TGCAGTGCTACAGGGGGAGAGACCCAGTACTTC
size: once
V: TRBV20-1
D: TRBD1
J: TRBJ2-5

CDR3: CASSQGASGANVLTF
DNA: TGTGCCAGTTCTCAGGGGGCGTCGGGGGCCAACGTCCTGACTTTC
size: once
V: TRBV19
D: TRBD1
J: TRBJ2-6

CDR3: CASSVWGTERNEQFF
DNA: TGTGCCAGCAGTGTTTGGGGGACAGAAAGAAATGAGCAGTTCTTC
size: NA
V: TRBV28
D: TRBD1
J: TRBJ2-1

CDR3: CASTSGGVYEQYF
DNA: TGTGCCAGCACTAGCGGAGGGGTCTACGAGCAGTACTTC
size: NA
V: TRBV28
D: TRBD2
J: TRBJ2-7

CDR3: CASSYGGTGGRTEAFF
DNA: TGTGCCAGCAGTTACGGTGGGACAGGGGGCAGGACTGAAGCTTTCTTT
size: few
V: TRBV6-5
D: TRBD1
J: TRBJ1-1

CDR3: CASSPANTGELFF
DNA: TGTGCCAGCAGTCCCGCGAACACCGGGGAGCTGTTTTTT
size: once
V: TRBV9
D: NA
J: TRBJ2-2

CDR3: CASSFDRRGGFGNTIYF
DNA: TGTGCCAGCAGTTTCGATCGTAGGGGGGGCTTTGGAAACACCATATATTTT
size: NA
V: TRBV28
D: NA
J: TRBJ1-3

CDR3: CASSRSGTGYNEQFF
DNA: TGTGCCAGCTCACGTTCCGGGACAGGGTACAATGAGCAGTTCTTC
size: NA
V: TRBV18
D: TRBD1
J: TRBJ2-1

CDR3: CASSGLAGVYNEQFF
DNA: TGTGCCAGCAGTGGACTAGCGGGAGTGTACAATGAGCAGTTCTTC
size: NA
V: TRBV27
D: TRBD2
J: TRBJ2-1

CDR3: CASRGQGYTEAFF
DNA: TGTGCCAGCAGGGGACAGGGGTACACTGAAGCTTTCTTT
size: NA
V: TRBV28
D: TRBD1
J: TRBJ1-1

CDR3: CASSSQGMWGEQFF
DNA: TGTGCCAGTAGTTCACAGGGGATGTGGGGTGAGCAGTTCTTC
size: once
V: TRBV19
D: TRBD1
J: TRBJ2-1

CDR3: CASSQTGQGPYEQYF
DNA: TGTGCCAGCAGCCAAACAGGACAGGGGCCCTACGAGCAGTACTTC
size: NA
V: TRBV16
D: TRBD1
J: TRBJ2-7

CDR3: CASSFYSSTQYF
DNA: TGTGCCAGCAGTTTTTACAGTAGTACGCAGTATTTT
size: NA
V: TRBV12-3/TRBV12-4
D: NA
J: TRBJ2-3

CDR3: CATQTTSRGRDYNEQFF
DNA: TGTGCCACCCAAACCACATCCAGGGGGCGCGACTACAATGAGCAGTTCTTC
size: NA
V: TRBV19
D: TRBD1
J: TRBJ2-1